These T cell receptor beta chains were read from a single sample in a study of T cell repertoires in cytomegalovirus infection. In TCRdb, the reads were re-called with MiXCR into one record per CDR3 protein. The sample yields about 260,000 distinct CDR3 sequences, approximately 14% seen once. Source material: PBMCs. The receptor source for this set is a human donor in good health (CMV status not recorded). Some clones in this sample may be carry-over from other donors' samples. CDR3s include the opening cysteine and the closing phenylalanine or tryptophan. D genes are given only for firm matches.

V gene: TRBV7-9
D gene: -
J gene: TRBJ2-5
CDR3 protein: CASSLEGTWQETQYF

V gene: TRBV12-3/TRBV12-4
D gene: -
J gene: TRBJ1-1
CDR3 protein: CASSRQGKPYEAFF

V gene: TRBV5-1
D gene: -
J gene: TRBJ2-5
CDR3 protein: CASSYWAQETQYF

V gene: TRBV29-1
D gene: -
J gene: TRBJ2-7
CDR3 protein: CSAGHQGREQYF

V gene: TRBV4-2
D gene: TRBD2
J gene: TRBJ2-2
CDR3 protein: CASSQAFLLAGGGTGELFF

V gene: TRBV5-1
D gene: TRBD1
J gene: TRBJ2-2
CDR3 protein: CASSRDRADGELFF

V gene: TRBV7-2
D gene: -
J gene: TRBJ1-1
CDR3 protein: CASSLQLMNTEAFF

V gene: TRBV29-1
D gene: -
J gene: TRBJ2-7
CDR3 protein: CSVANSPYEQYF

V gene: TRBV10-3
D gene: TRBD2
J gene: TRBJ2-7
CDR3 protein: CAISEGMGLASYEQYF

V gene: TRBV7-2
D gene: -
J gene: TRBJ2-3
CDR3 protein: CASSSPADTQYF

V gene: TRBV28
D gene: -
J gene: TRBJ1-1
CDR3 protein: CASSPPYRADTEAFF

V gene: TRBV4-2
D gene: -
J gene: TRBJ1-3
CDR3 protein: CASARGASGNTIYF

V gene: TRBV4-1
D gene: -
J gene: TRBJ2-7
CDR3 protein: CASSQEMGLGNEQYF

V gene: TRBV5-4
D gene: TRBD1
J gene: TRBJ2-5
CDR3 protein: CASSSRADREETQYF

V gene: TRBV12-3/TRBV12-4
D gene: TRBD1
J gene: TRBJ2-7
CDR3 protein: CASTPPDGDRAYEQYF

V gene: TRBV28
D gene: TRBD1
J gene: TRBJ1-5
CDR3 protein: CASSRTGYSNQPQHF

V gene: TRBV12-3/TRBV12-4
D gene: -
J gene: TRBJ1-4
CDR3 protein: CASSQGFRGEKLFF